This is a list of T cell receptor beta chains from one sample in a study of T cells in Graves' hyperthyroidism and ophthalmopathy. Each CDR3 protein gets one entry after TCRdb re-called the multiplex PCR reads with MiXCR. The data show roughly 580,000 distinct CDR3 sequences, with around 45% seen just once and 8% to 8.5% held by the top ten. Sequences were obtained from peripheral blood or thyroid tissue (not recorded which). These receptor sequences come from a woman aged 18-29 years with Graves' hyperthyroidism. Each CDR3 is given with its conserved first and last residue. The D gene is left open where the match is weak. Size values are once, few and many counts, or a class for expanded clones, and some rows have none.

TRBV29-1,.,.,TRBJ2-7,TGCAGCGTTGAGCCTAGCTCCTACGAGCAGTACTTC,CSVEPSSYEQYF
TRBV2,.,.,TRBJ1-2,TGTGCCAGCAGCCGCGGGACGAGTGATGGCTACACCTTC,CASSRGTSDGYTF
TRBV11-2,.,.,TRBJ2-7,TGTGCCAGCAGCTTAGGGACAGCCCTCTACGAGCAGTACTTC,CASSLGTALYEQYF
TRBV7-9,.,few,TRBJ1-1,TGTGCCAGCAGCTTAATTGAAGCTATGAACACTGAAGCTTTCTTT,CASSLIEAMNTEAFF
TRBV7-9,.,few,TRBJ1-3,TGTGCCAGCAGGGATTTATCTGGAAACACCATATATTTT,CASRDLSGNTIYF
TRBV2,.,few,TRBJ1-1,TGTGCCAGCAGTGGGTTGTTTGGCACTGAAGCTTTCTTT,CASSGLFGTEAFF
TRBV2,.,many,TRBJ1-5,TGTGCCAGCAGTCCCCTGGGGGGACAGCCCCAGCATTTT,CASSPLGGQPQHF
TRBV7-9,TRBD1,many,TRBJ1-5,TGTGCCAGCAGCCCCGGGACAGGGTTACAGCCCCAGCATTTT,CASSPGTGLQPQHF
TRBV7-2,TRBD1,.,TRBJ1-1,TGTGCCAGCAGCTCACGACAGGGGGCGAGGAACACTGAAGCTTTCTTT,CASSSRQGARNTEAFF
TRBV7-6,TRBD1,.,TRBJ1-6,TGTGCCAGCAGCAGGGGGGACAGAGTTTCACCCCTCCACTTT,CASSRGDRVSPLHF
TRBV7-2,TRBD1,.,TRBJ1-6,TGTGCCAGCAGCCCCGAGCGACAGGGATCCTATAATTCACCCCTCCACTTT,CASSPERQGSYNSPLHF
TRBV24-1,.,.,TRBJ1-2,TGTGCCACCAGTGATAACCGGCCGGGACCTGCGAATGGCTACACCTTC,CATSDNRPGPANGYTF
TRBV7-2,.,.,TRBJ1-2,TGTGCCAGCAGCCCAGGCGGTTTGGGGGCTGTACCTTATGGCTACACCTTC,CASSPGGLGAVPYGYTF
TRBV7-9,TRBD1,many,TRBJ2-5,TGTGCCAGCAGCCAAGAGACAGGGGCGGAGACCCAGTACTTC,CASSQETGAETQYF
TRBV12-3/TRBV12-4,.,few,TRBJ1-6,TGTGCCAGCAGCCTAGGGGGAACGGTAAATTCACCCCTCCACTTT,CASSLGGTVNSPLHF
TRBV6-6,TRBD1,.,TRBJ2-6,TGTGCCAGCACCGAAGACAGGGGGCGTGAACTGGCCAACGTCCTGACTTTC,CASTEDRGRELANVLTF
TRBV15,.,.,TRBJ1-5,TGTGCCACCAAGTTCGGTGGGAGGGCGAAAAATCAGCCCCAGCATTTT,CATKFGGRAKNQPQHF
TRBV9,TRBD2,few,TRBJ2-5,TGTGCCAGCGCGCTCGACGGGGGGAGGGAAAAAGAGACCCAGTACTTC,CASALDGGREKETQYF
TRBV20-1,.,.,TRBJ2-5,TGCAGTGCTAGAGTGACTAGTCAAGAGACCCAGTACTTC,CSARVTSQETQYF
TRBV25-1,TRBD1,.,TRBJ1-2,TGTGCCAGCAGCCACCGGGACAGTTATGGCTACACCTTC,CASSHRDSYGYTF
TRBV24-1,TRBD2,.,TRBJ2-7,TGTGCCACCAGTGTTGGGACTAGCGGCTACGAGCAGTACTTC,CATSVGTSGYEQYF
TRBV25-1,TRBD1,.,TRBJ1-5,TGTGCCAGCAGTCCCGACAGGGAGAGGCAGCCCCAGCATTTT,CASSPDRERQPQHF
TRBV7-2,TRBD1,many,TRBJ1-3,TGTGCCAGCAGCTTAGCCGCGACAGGGACTGGAAACACCATATATTTT,CASSLAATGTGNTIYF
TRBV19,TRBD1,few,TRBJ1-2,TGTGCCAGTGGACAGGGCATTGTTGGCTACACCTTC,CASGQGIVGYTF
TRBV20-1,.,.,TRBJ2-7,TGCAGTGCTAGAGGTCCCCGACCAGGAGGCCCGGAGGAGCAGTACTTC,CSARGPRPGGPEEQYF
TRBV10-3,.,.,TRBJ2-3,TGTGCCATCAGTGAGTCCGCAGGGAGCACAGATACGCAGTATTTT,CAISESAGSTDTQYF
TRBV10-3,.,few,TRBJ1-3,TGTGCCATCAGTGGAGTTGGACATGTCTCTGGAAACACCATATATTTT,CAISGVGHVSGNTIYF
TRBV7-3,.,many,TRBJ2-5,TGTGCCAGCAGCGACAGGAACCAAGAGACCCAGTACTTC,CASSDRNQETQYF
TRBV7-8,.,many,TRBJ2-5,TGTGCCAGCAGCTTAGCGCTGGGAGAGACCCAGTACTTC,CASSLALGETQYF
TRBV20-1,TRBD1,few,TRBJ2-7,TGCAGTGCTAGGAGACAGGGTACGTCCTACGAGCAGTACTTC,CSARRQGTSYEQYF
TRBV10-3,.,.,TRBJ1-3,TGTGCCAGCAGTTTAACGGGGAGCTCTGGAAACACCATATATTTT,CASSLTGSSGNTIYF
TRBV13,.,.,TRBJ1-2,TGTGCCAGCAGCAGCCGTGGAGGGGAAGGCTACACCTTC,CASSSRGGEGYTF
TRBV25-1,TRBD2,once,TRBJ2-7,TGTGCCAGCAGTGAACGGGCGGGGGGGAGGCAGCAGTACTTC,CASSERAGGRQQYF
TRBV5-1,.,many,TRBJ2-7,TGCGCCAGCAGCTTGGAAGGCGGGAACTCCTACGAGCAGTACTTC,CASSLEGGNSYEQYF
TRBV7-2,TRBD1,many,TRBJ2-7,TGTGCCAGCAGCTTTGGACAGGGTGGGTCCTACGAGCAGTACTTC,CASSFGQGGSYEQYF
TRBV20-1,.,many,TRBJ1-5,TGCAGTGCTCGGACGGTTAGCAATCAGCCCCAGCATTTT,CSARTVSNQPQHF
TRBV12-3/TRBV12-4,TRBD1,.,TRBJ1-6,TGTGCCAGCAGTTTAACAGGGGGCACTTCACCCCTCCACTTT,CASSLTGGTSPLHF
TRBV10-3,.,.,TRBJ2-1,TGTGCCATCAGTGACAGGGGTGAGCAGTTCTTC,CAISDRGEQFF
TRBV19,.,few,TRBJ2-6,TGTGCCAGTAGTATTGGACAAGCTGGGGCCAACGTCCTGACTTTC,CASSIGQAGANVLTF
TRBV7-9,.,few,TRBJ2-2,TGTGCCAGCAGCTCGCTCATCAGTGGAACCGGGGAGCTGTTTTTT,CASSSLISGTGELFF
TRBV2,TRBD1,.,TRBJ1-1,TGTGCCAGCAGTCAACAGGGGGCTAGCACTGAAGCTTTCTTT,CASSQQGASTEAFF
TRBV24-1,.,many,TRBJ2-5,TGTGCCACCAGTGATTGGGTCGACAGACAAGAGACCCAGTACTTC,CATSDWVDRQETQYF
TRBV14,.,few,TRBJ1-1,TGTGCCAGCAGCTTAAACAGGGAAGTCACTGAAGCTTTCTTT,CASSLNREVTEAFF
TRBV29-1,.,.,TRBJ2-2,TGCAGCGTTGAGCTCCCATGGTCCTACACCGGGGAGCTGTTTTTT,CSVELPWSYTGELFF
TRBV9,TRBD1,.,TRBJ1-2,TGTGCTAGAGAGGGGGCGGACCACTATGGCTACACCTTC,CAREGADHYGYTF
TRBV15,.,few,TRBJ2-3,TGTGCCACCAGCAGACAAGGGCGAAATACGCAGTATTTT,CATSRQGRNTQYF
TRBV6-1,.,few,TRBJ1-3,TGTGCCAGCAGTGAGGTCTCTGGAAACACCATATATTTT,CASSEVSGNTIYF
TRBV7-6,.,few,TRBJ1-1,TGCGCCAGCAGCGTACACAGGCTTGTCTACACTGAAGCTTTCTTT,CASSVHRLVYTEAFF
TRBV29-1,.,few,TRBJ2-5,TGCAGCGGGGGCAGGGCAGGGGAGACCCAGTACTTC,CSGGRAGETQYF
TRBV2,TRBD1,.,TRBJ2-5,TGTGCCAGCAGTTACCTCCGGGACAGGTACCAAGAGACCCAGTACTTC,CASSYLRDRYQETQYF
TRBV7-9,TRBD2,few,TRBJ2-5,TGTGCCAGCAGCCGCAGGGGACTAGCCGACGAGACCCAGTACTTC,CASSRRGLADETQYF
TRBV2,TRBD1,.,TRBJ1-2,TGTGCCAGCAGGGGACAGGGGGCGCGGTATGGCTACACCTTC,CASRGQGARYGYTF
TRBV12-3/TRBV12-4,.,many,TRBJ2-5,TGTGCCAGCAGTTTGGGGCAGCCCCAGTACTTC,CASSLGQPQYF
TRBV7-3,.,few,TRBJ2-5,TGTGCCAGCAGTTCCTCGGGGAGCCCGGGAGAGACCCAGTACTTC,CASSSSGSPGETQYF
TRBV10-1,.,.,TRBJ2-5,TGCGCCAGCAGTGCTAGAGTAGGCGAGGTCCAAGAGACCCAGTACTTC,CASSARVGEVQETQYF